One and the same sample provided the 10 T cell receptor beta chains below, sequenced in a study of cytomegalovirus exposure and HLA in healthy donors. This PCR relied on a set of 60 Vbeta primers and 13 Jbeta primers. Assay: immunoSEQ multiplex PCR; the TCRdb copy retains only in-frame clones and omits some. The data contain about 69,000 clones, 70% to 80% of them singletons. Sequenced: PBMCs. The receptors were sampled from a man aged 18-30 years in good health and CMV-seronegative.

DNA of the CDR3: TGTGCCAGCAGCTTCTCCTGGGGGGTTTTGGGCTACACCTTC. Translation gives CASSFSWGVLGYTF. V usage is TRBV21-1 and J usage is TRBJ1-2. TRBV21-1 is recorded as a pseudogene. The CDR3 sequence is 14 residues long.

Details on this clone: One junction end does not reproduce the germline sequence, and a read error may be involved. The genes are TRBV5-6 and TRBJ2-1, with 7 bases aligning to TRBD1. The CDR3 totals 13 residues. The germline V gene has CDR1 SGHDT and CDR2 YYEEEE. DNA of the CDR3: TGTGCCAGCAGCCCGACAGGGCCAAATGGGCAGTTCTTC. Encoded protein: CASSPTGPNGQFF. The entire variable domain, with the rest obtained from reference TRBV5-6 and TRBJ2-1, is as follows: DAGVTQSPTHLIKTRGQQVTLRCSPKSGHDTVSWYQQALGQGPQFIFQYYEEEERQRGNFPDRFSGHQFPNYSSELNVNALLLGDSALYLCASSPTGPNGQFFGPGTRLTVL.

The V call is TRBV11-2, the J call TRBJ2-7; 10 bases agree with TRBD1. V shed 5 bases, J shed 3 bases, and the junction held 7 bases outside the gene matches. This CDR3 region has 15 residues. In germline, CDR1 is SGHAT, CDR2 FQNNGV. CDR3 region: CASSPRQGASYEQYV. In DNA, the CDR3 is TGTGCCAGCAGCCCCCGACAGGGGGCTAGCTACGAGCAGTACGTC.

This clone has just a few counts. This rearrangement joins TRBV5-1 to TRBJ1-5; a weak D match, TRBD1 (6 bases). From germline, CDR1 is SGHRS and CDR2 YFSETQ. CDR3 length: 16 residues. The V gene lost 0 bases and the J gene lost 1 base, with 11 bases spanning the gap. CDR3 sequence reads: CASSLDGGRSNQPQHF. As DNA, the CDR3 is TGCGCCAGCAGCTTGGATGGGGGCAGGAGCAATCAGCCCCAGCATTTT.

The chain combines TRBV7-4 with TRBJ2-1; 12 positions match TRBD1. The CDR3 spans 15 residues. V trimming: 3 bases; J trimming: 7 bases; junction bases outside the gene matches: 4. Germline V gene lookup returns CDR1 SGHVT and CDR2 SQSDAQ. The CDR3 spells CASSFAGQGANEQFF. The DNA of the CDR3 is TGTGCCAGCAGCTTCGCGGGACAGGGGGCGAATGAGCAGTTCTTC.

This chain links TRBV18 with TRBJ2-3, with 12 bases identical to TRBD2. V shed 6 bases and J 2 bases; nucleotides not matched to a gene: 12. This CDR3 is 18 amino acids long. Germline V CDR1 and CDR2: KGHSH, LQKENI. The CDR3 sequence: CASSPWTSGEHITDTQYF. In DNA, the CDR3 is TGTGCCAGCTCCCCTTGGACTAGCGGGGAGCATATCACAGATACGCAGTATTTT.

This clone came up once. The genes are TRBV5-4 and TRBJ1-2; tentatively, D is TRBD1 (6 bases). CDR3 size: 12 residues. V was trimmed by 4 bases and J by 5 bases, leaving 9 bases between them. The germline CDR1 and CDR2 sequences are SGHNT and YYREEE (reference sequence). The CDR3 sequence is CASSPGQYGYTF. In DNA, the CDR3 is TGTGCCAGCAGCCCCGGACAGTATGGCTACACCTTC.

This chain connects TRBV18 to TRBJ1-1; a weak D match, TRBD1 (5 bases). The CDR3 runs to 14 residues. V gave up 4 bases and J gave up 5 bases, with 14 bases separating them. Looked up from germline, CDR1 is KGHSH and CDR2 is LQKENI. CDR3 bases: TGTGCCAGCTCACAGGGAGGGGAGAAAACTGAAGCTTTCTTT. It encodes CASSQGGEKTEAFF.

V is TRBV4-2 and J is TRBJ1-4; TRBD1 agrees at 7 bases. Germline V gene data show CDR1 as LGHNA and CDR2 as YNFKEQ. Trimming took 0 bases from V and 8 from J; bases not matched to a gene: 9. CDR3 size: 16 residues. The chain's CDR3 is CASSQDWSRGSEKLFF. In DNA, the CDR3 is TGTGCCAGCAGCCAAGATTGGAGCAGGGGGAGCGAAAAACTGTTTTTT.

This chain joins TRBV14 and TRBJ1-2; D is unresolved. This CDR3 has 12 amino acids. Germline CDR1 is SGHDN and CDR2 is FVKESK. With 3 bases removed from V and 12 bases from J, the gap between germline ends came to 14 bases. CDR3 bases: TGTGCCAGCAGCCAGGGCAGTATGGTCGACACCTTC. This codes for CASSQGSMVDTF.